This T cell receptor (beta chain) was sequenced for a study of shared clonotypes between healthy human individuals (dated by TCRdb to 2020 to 2022). Describing the broader study: The cohort included a few men and a couple of women between 18 and 49 years of age. For each donor, CD4 naive and CD4 memory were each given three plates, CD8 naive was given two plates, and CD8 memory was given one plate. Blood TCR repertoires of roughly five healthy adults were deeply sequenced to estimate repertoire size and the extent of clonotype sharing between individuals. Different laboratories and diverse techniques were used to prepare libraries and sequence TCR repertoires, to increase sequencing depth and limit assay-specific biases. Between about 0.85 and 10 billion PBMCs per donor were obtained by leukapheresis.

Findings and caveats that apply to the study as a whole: Across a few donors, approximately 5% of naive CD4, roughly 3.5% of naive CD8, roughly 2.2% of memory CD4, and under 0.45% of memory CD8 clonotypes were shared. Because the study included only a small number of donors, the genetic and exposure-history diversity represented was limited. Only blood was sampled, and tissue TCR repertoires likely differ from those in blood. Estimated clonotype richness was generally larger for naive than for memory subsets. Higher generation probabilities were observed for clonotypes shared by all four sorted-subset donors than for non-shared clonotypes. Based on pairwise subsampling, the degree of clonotype sharing among donors was expected to be affected by sequencing depth. Rarefaction of sorted-subset datasets indicated incomplete sequencing despite the large sequencing depth.

Using the deep immunoSEQ assay, multiplex PCR amplified TCR CDR3 regions from genomic DNA. For each cell subset, the extracted genomic DNA was distributed evenly across all wells of several immunoSEQ 96-well plates, and each plate served as one replicate. For sorted subsets, approximately 0.2 ug of genomic DNA, equivalent to 25,000 to 35,000 T cell genomes, went into each replicate PCR. The purified libraries were quantified using a Qubit 3.0 fluorometer, sized with a Bioanalyzer 2100, and then quantified again using the KAPA Library Quantification kit. A separate single-read 150-cycle Illumina NextSeq 550 flow cell was used to sequence each immunoSEQ 96-well plate. In the source study's methods: The immunoSEQ output contained only junctional sequences without quality scores, so filtering could not match that applied to full-length reads. Sequences were annotated with PyIR, a Python wrapper for IgBLAST v1.9, and V/J genes and CDR3 were assigned using IMGT germline references. Reads were filtered out if the reads had weak V/J assignments (E-value above 1e-6), no CDR3, stop codons, out-of-frame junctions, or ambiguous translated residues. V3J clonotypes were defined by identical inferred V gene, J gene, and CDR3 amino acid sequence. Percentage overlap between repertoires was computed as shared unique clonotypes divided by the size of the smaller repertoire. Three approaches were used to assess repertoire richness: RTK rarefaction, the Chao1 estimator, and Recon v2.1 estimates of unobserved clonotypes. Generation probabilities were computed with OLGA for all TCRbeta clonotypes obtained by the gDNA method from several donors. Entries here come from immuneACCESS through TCRdb and include only in-frame sequences with V and J called. Some clones fail to appear in such tables; in the studies checked, an unresolved V gene covers under half of the shortfall, and the cause of the remainder is unknown. Clone size and V and J calls were adopted from that table, with D and trimming inferred from the DNA. This sample gives about 680,000 clones in total; around 72% of them show up just once. The ten largest clones represent under 2% of the sample.

On this clone: Its binding antigen is unknown. Base qualities are not provided; no much larger clone lies one nucleotide away.

Donors were healthy HIV-negative adults with no recently reported acute infections or vaccinations. Every donor was a Caucasian adult living in Nashville, Tennessee, USA. CD4+ T cells were enriched by magnetic negative selection, after which naive cells were positively selected on CD45RA and the negative fraction was taken as the memory subset. Blood was collected by leukapheresis, and PBMCs were isolated by Ficoll-Histopaque density gradient centrifugation and then cryopreserved in liquid nitrogen vapor phase. Purity and quantity of every magnetically sorted T cell population were checked by analytical flow cytometry. Genomic DNA was isolated from each sorted fraction and quantified by UV absorbance on a Nanodrop 2000c. The cysteine opens and the phenylalanine closes a CDR3 of 13 amino acids. The read is trimmed to its CDR3 DNA, 39 bases read in frame from base 1. At the junction V is shortened by 4 bases and J by 6 bases; bases outside the gene matches: 5. The germline V gene (reference sequence) provides CDR1 LNHDA and CDR2 SQIVND.

The receptor was isolated from a woman aged 25 to 39 in good health. The sequence links TRBV19 to TRBJ2-7; TRBD1 agrees with 8 junctional bases. Sequencing was carried out using memory CD4+ T cells sorted from blood. In the paper's terms, the cell subset or site label means: CD45RA-negative fraction. CDR3 reads: CASSSGQGPEQYF. DNA sequence: TGTGCCAGTAGTAGTGGACAGGGCCCCGAGCAGTACTTC.